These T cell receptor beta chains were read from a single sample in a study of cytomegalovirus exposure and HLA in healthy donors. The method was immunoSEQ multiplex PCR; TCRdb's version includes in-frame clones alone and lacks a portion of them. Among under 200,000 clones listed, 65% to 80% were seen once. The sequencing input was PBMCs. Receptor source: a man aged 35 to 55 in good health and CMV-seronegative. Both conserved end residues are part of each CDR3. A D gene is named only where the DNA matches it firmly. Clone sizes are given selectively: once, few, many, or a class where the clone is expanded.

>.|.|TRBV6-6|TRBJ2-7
CASSLTLSYEQYF
TGTGCCAGCAGCCTCACCCTCTCCTACGAGCAGTACTTC
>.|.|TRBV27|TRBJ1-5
CASSRGNNQPQHF
TGTGCCAGCAGTCGCGGCAACAATCAGCCCCAGCATTTT
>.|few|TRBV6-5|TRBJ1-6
CASSYYRAPDSPLHF
TGTGCCAGCAGTTACTACAGGGCCCCTGATTCACCCCTCCACTTT
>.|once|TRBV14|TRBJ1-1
CASSQDRGVTEAFF
TGTGCCAGCAGCCAAGATAGGGGCGTCACTGAAGCTTTCTTT
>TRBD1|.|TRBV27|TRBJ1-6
CASSDRGPDSPLHF
TGTGCCAGCAGTGACAGGGGTCCAGATTCACCCCTCCACTTT
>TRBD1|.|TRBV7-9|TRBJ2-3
CASRGGTGGDTQYF
TGTGCCAGCAGGGGTGGCACAGGGGGAGATACGCAGTATTTT
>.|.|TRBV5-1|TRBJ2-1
CASSLGDSSYNEQFF
TGCGCCAGCAGCTTGGGGGACTCCTCCTACAATGAGCAGTTCTTC
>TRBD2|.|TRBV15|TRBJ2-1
CATSRVKPGLAGDSYNEQFF
TGTGCCACCAGCAGAGTTAAGCCGGGACTAGCGGGGGATTCCTACAATGAGCAGTTCTTC
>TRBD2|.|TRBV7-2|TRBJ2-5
CASSLGAGGRETQYF
TGTGCCAGCAGCTTAGGAGCGGGGGGGCGGGAGACCCAGTACTTC
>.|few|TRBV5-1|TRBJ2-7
CASSLAVRGAYEQYF
TGCGCCAGCAGCTTGGCCGTCAGGGGGGCCTACGAGCAGTACTTC